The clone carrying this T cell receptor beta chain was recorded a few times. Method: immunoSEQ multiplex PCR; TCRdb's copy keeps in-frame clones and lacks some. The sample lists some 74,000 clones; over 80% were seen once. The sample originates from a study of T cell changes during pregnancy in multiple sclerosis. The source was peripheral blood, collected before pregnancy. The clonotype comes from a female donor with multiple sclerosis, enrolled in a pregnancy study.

CDR3 sequence: CASSFDSYEQYF. DNA for the CDR3: TGTGCCAGCAGCTTTGACAGCTACGAGCAGTACTTC. The gene calls are TRBV11-2 and TRBJ2-7; D perhaps matches TRBD1 (5 bases). CDR1 is SGHAT, CDR2 FQNNGV, per germline. The V gene lost 3 bases and the J gene lost 3 bases, with 6 bases spanning the gap. The CDR3 is 12 amino acids.